The next 28 T cell receptor beta chains were all read from a single sample in a study of Ad26.COV2.S vaccination and SARS-CoV-2 variants. Indicated treatment: 19 received Ad26.COV2.S at low or high dose, single or two shots; roughly 5 received placebo; per-sample allocation not given. Specimens were obtained on day 63 following the first vaccine or placebo injection. Only in-frame clones appear in the TCRdb table, and some are missing; sequencing was by immunoSEQ multiplex PCR. The sample has 300,000 to 350,000 clones, 86% seen once. The starting material was peripheral blood, obtained in a trial of Ad26.COV2.S vaccine versus placebo. Receptor source: a person between 18 and 65 years old who received the Ad26.COV2.S COVID-19 vaccine or a placebo.

The chain is built from TRBV2 and TRBJ2-2, with 8 bases aligning to TRBD1. V trimming: 5 bases; J trimming: 5 bases; junction bases outside the gene matches: 4. This CDR3 is built from 14 residues. Germline loops: CDR1 SNHLY, CDR2 FYNNEI. CDR3 amino acids: CASSRTGSTGELFF. The CDR3 DNA reads TGTGCCAGCAGTCGGACAGGGAGTACCGGGGAGCTGTTTTTT. The variable domain in full, completed from reference TRBV2 and TRBJ2-2, reads EPEVTQTPSHQVTQMGQEVILRCVPISNHLYFYWYRQILGQKVEFLVSFYNNEISEKSEIFDDQFSVERPDGSNFTLKIRSTKLEDSAMYFCASSRTGSTGELFFGEGSRLTVL.

This chain joins TRBV29-1 and TRBJ1-2, with 11 bases that match TRBD1. This CDR3 comprises 13 residues. The V segment lost 6 bases and the J segment 3 bases; nucleotides outside the gene matches: 3. Germline V gene sequence: CDR1 SQVTM, CDR2 ANQGSEA. CDR3 in DNA: TGCAGCGTGGGGGGACAGGGGGACTATGGCTACACCTTC. Protein sequence: CSVGGQGDYGYTF.

The chain uses TRBV7-8 and TRBJ2-2; TRBD2 might be the D (7 bases). The CDR3 runs 16 residues. V lost 5 bases, J lost 5 bases, and 18 bases lay in between. Germline CDR1 SGHVS, CDR2 FQNEAQ. The CDR3 is CASSQIGGGGTGELFF. The CDR3 DNA reads as TGTGCCAGCAGCCAGATTGGAGGGGGGGGAACCGGGGAGCTGTTTTTT.

The V and J genes are TRBV5-5 and TRBJ2-3; no definite D call. The CDR3 loop spans 15 amino acids. Germline CDR1 is SGHKS and CDR2 is YYEKEE (reference sequence). The V and J ends lost 4 bases and 6 bases respectively, with 18 bases between them. The CDR3 DNA reads as TGTGCCAGCAGCCCCGCCGGTCTCCCCGGGGATACGCAGTATTTT. This translates into CASSPAGLPGDTQYF.

The chain couples TRBV18 to TRBJ1-3; D ambiguous. Germline lookup yields CDR1 KGHSH and CDR2 LQKENI. The CDR3 has 13 residues. Deletions cut 0 bases from V and 3 bases from J, with 3 bases between. CDR3 bases: TGTGCCAGCTCACCACCGGATGGAAACACCATATATTTT. Its protein is CASSPPDGNTIYF.

The chain has TRBV28 and TRBJ1-1; tentatively, D is TRBD1 (6 bases). Per germline, CDR1 MDHEN and CDR2 SYDVKM. The CDR3 is made up of 14 amino acids. V was clipped by 3 bases and J by 1 base, with 9 bases between them. The CDR3 spells CASSLGHPNTEAFF. CDR3 sequence (DNA): TGTGCCAGCAGTTTGGGACACCCGAACACTGAAGCTTTCTTT.

The rearrangement links TRBV5-1 to TRBJ1-1, with a possible D match to TRBD1 (6 bases). The CDR3 has 14 amino acids. The germline V gene encodes CDR1 SGHRS and CDR2 YFSETQ. Trimming took off 3 bases at V and 1 base at J, with 10 bases between the two ends. CDR3 region: CASSWDISNTEAFF. Written as DNA, the CDR3 is TGCGCCAGCAGCTGGGACATATCGAACACTGAAGCTTTCTTT.

The V gene is TRBV18, the J gene TRBJ1-3; the D is unclear. Germline values: CDR1 KGHSH, CDR2 LQKENI. CDR3 length: 16 residues. V lost 2 bases, J lost 1 base, and 12 bases lay in between. CDR3 amino acids: CASSPIPDKSGNTIYF. In DNA, the CDR3 is TGTGCCAGCTCACCAATACCCGACAAGTCTGGAAACACCATATATTTT.

The rearrangement links TRBV5-1 to TRBJ2-5, with a possible D match to TRBD1 (5 bases). This CDR3 region has 14 residues. V was cut by 1 base and J by 6 bases, with 13 bases left in between. Germline V gives CDR1 SGHRS, CDR2 YFSETQ. The CDR3 is CASSLPQGMKTQYF. The CDR3 coding sequence is TGCGCCAGCAGCTTGCCTCAGGGAATGAAGACCCAGTACTTC.

The chain couples TRBV9 to TRBJ1-2; D gene unclear. The CDR3 is made up of 16 amino acids. Per the germline V gene, CDR1 is SGDLS and CDR2 is YYNGEE. The V end lost 4 bases, the J end lost 4 bases, and 20 bases lay between the germline ends. In nucleotides, the CDR3 is TGTGCCAGCAGCACCCAGGCGGCCCCGGGCATCTATGGCTACACCTTC. It specifies CASSTQAAPGIYGYTF.

The genes are TRBV6-6 and TRBJ2-3; D gene uncertain. This CDR3 has 16 amino acids. Germline V gives CDR1 MNHNY, CDR2 SVGAGI (reference sequence). Trimming cost V 6 bases and J 1 base, with 17 bases left between them. CDR3 loop: CASRAGWVGRTDTQYF. In DNA, the CDR3 is TGTGCCAGCAGGGCAGGATGGGTCGGCCGCACAGATACGCAGTATTTT.

This clone was detected once. The chain couples TRBV11-2 to TRBJ2-1, with TRBD1 matching 9 bases. CDR1 is SGHAT and CDR2 is FQNNGV in the germline V gene. The ends lost 2 bases at V and 8 bases at J; junction bases unmatched: 4. There are 14 residues in the CDR3. Here the CDR3 reads CASSLWTGADEQFF. For the CDR3, the DNA is TGTGCCAGCAGCTTATGGACAGGGGCTGATGAGCAGTTCTTC. Based on the CDR3 plus reference TRBV11-2 and TRBJ2-1, the full variable domain is EAGVAQSPRYKIIEKRQSVAFWCNPISGHATLYWYQQILGQGPKLLIQFQNNGVVDDSQLPKDRFSAERLKGVDSTLKIQPAKLEDSAVYLCASSLWTGADEQFFGPGTRLTVL.

This chain uses TRBV7-2 with TRBJ1-4; D is ambiguous. Germline CDR1 is SGHTA and CDR2 is FQGNSA. Trimming took 3 bases from V and 0 from J, leaving 5 bases between them. The CDR3 runs 14 residues. The DNA for the CDR3 is TGTGCCAGCAGCTTGGGTACAACTAATGAAAAACTGTTTTTT. Translated, it gives CASSLGTTNEKLFF.

CDR3 amino acids: CASSPPHYRGVPYEQYF. CDR3 nucleotide sequence: TGCGCCAGCAGCCCGCCACATTACAGGGGGGTTCCCTACGAGCAGTACTTC. This chain uses TRBV4-3 with TRBJ2-7; 8 bases are shared with TRBD1. CDR3 size: 17 residues. In germline, CDR1 is LGHNA, CDR2 YSLEER. Losses at the gene ends were 4 bases for V and 2 bases for J; bases not matched to a gene: 13.

The rearrangement links TRBV19 to TRBJ1-3, with 7 bases aligning to TRBD1. J was trimmed by 5 bases and V by 4 bases; bases with no gene match: 8. The germline gives CDR1 LNHDA, CDR2 SQIVND (reference sequence). The CDR3 consists of 15 residues. The CDR3 reads CASSTKGTERNTIYF. As DNA, the CDR3 is TGTGCCAGTAGTACCAAAGGGACAGAGAGAAACACCATATATTTT.

The chain is built from TRBV10-3 and TRBJ2-1; D is ambiguous. This CDR3 has 15 amino acids. V was clipped by 0 bases and J by 5 bases, with 11 bases between them. In germline, CDR1 is ENHRY, CDR2 SYGVKD. CDR3: CAISESTRLNNEQFF. The CDR3 bases are TGTGCCATCAGTGAGTCAACGAGACTCAACAATGAGCAGTTCTTC.

The chain is built from TRBV5-1 and TRBJ2-2; tentatively, D is TRBD2 (5 bases). V shed 1 base and J shed 5 bases, with 6 bases lying between them. CDR1 and CDR2 (germline): SGHRS, YFSETQ. This CDR3 comprises 13 residues. The CDR3 sequence: CASSLQRTGELFF. For the CDR3, the DNA is TGCGCCAGCAGCTTGCAGCGGACCGGGGAGCTGTTTTTT.

This clone was counted only a few times. The chain has TRBV7-3 and TRBJ2-2; 8 bases are shared with TRBD1. Germline-derived CDR1 and CDR2 are SGHTA and FQGTGA. CDR3 length: 13 amino acids. V shed 5 bases and J 7 bases; nucleotides not matched to a gene: 3. The DNA of the CDR3 is TGTGCCAGCAGCCCGACAGGGGACGGGGAGCTGTTTTTT. Translated, it gives CASSPTGDGELFF.

V is TRBV9 and J is TRBJ2-3; 9 bases line up with TRBD1. This CDR3 contains 14 residues. V was clipped by 7 bases and J by 5 bases; unmatched bases: 8. Looked up from germline, CDR1 is SGDLS and CDR2 is YYNGEE. The CDR3 region is CASSRDRVGDTQYF. For the CDR3, the DNA is TGTGCCAGCTCCCGGGACAGGGTGGGAGATACGCAGTATTTT.

The chain links TRBV3-1 (or the pseudogene TRBV3-2) to TRBJ1-2; TRBD1 matches at 7 bases. The ends lost 4 bases at V and 0 bases at J; junction bases unmatched: 2. Germline CDR1 LGHDT, CDR2 YNNKEL (reference sequence). CDR3 length: 14 amino acids. The CDR3 protein is CASSPRGSNYGYTF. The CDR3 DNA follows: TGTGCCAGCAGCCCCAGGGGGTCTAACTATGGCTACACCTTC.

The chain uses TRBV6-5 and TRBJ1-2, with 9 bases identical to TRBD1. V shed 6 bases and J 7 bases; nucleotides not matched to a gene: 6. The CDR3 sequence is 13 residues long. Germline loops: CDR1 MNHEY, CDR2 SVGAGI. The CDR3 spells CASRQTGGSGYTF. CDR3 DNA: TGTGCCAGCAGACAGACAGGGGGAAGTGGCTACACCTTC.

The chain is built from TRBV6-2 or TRBV6-3 and TRBJ1-5; D uncertain. This CDR3 comprises 17 residues. Per germline, CDR1 MNHEY and CDR2 SVGEGT. V lost 2 bases and J lost 0, with 14 bases in between. The CDR3 here is CASSYGPERDSNQPQHF. The CDR3 DNA follows: TGTGCCAGCAGTTACGGACCGGAAAGAGATAGCAATCAGCCCCAGCATTTT.

The chain carries TRBV9 and TRBJ2-3; the D is unclear. The V gene lost 2 bases and the J gene lost 9 bases, with 10 bases spanning the gap. The CDR3 has 12 amino acids. Germline assignment: CDR1 SGDLS and CDR2 YYNGEE. CDR3 residues: CASSVDRQTQYF. The CDR3 bases are TGTGCCAGCAGCGTGGACCGGCAGACGCAGTATTTT.

The chain couples TRBV30 to TRBJ1-6; D is unresolved. V lost 2 bases to trimming and J lost 7 bases, with 12 bases between them. The germline gives CDR1 GTSNPN, CDR2 SVGIG (reference sequence). The CDR3 has 14 amino acids. The DNA for the CDR3 is TGTGCCTGGAGTTCGGGGAACAAGAATTCACCCCTCCACTTT. Encoded protein: CAWSSGNKNSPLHF. Full variable domain (missing parts from reference TRBV30 and TRBJ1-6): SQTIHQWPATLVQPVGSPLSLECTVEGTSNPNLYWYRQAAGRGLQLLFYSVGIGQISSEVPQNLSASRPQDRQFILSSKKLLLSDSGFYLCAWSSGNKNSPLHFGNGTRLTVT.

This clone was observed a single time. The chain recombines TRBV2 with TRBJ1-5; perhaps TRBD1 as D (5 bases). This CDR3 spans 17 amino acids. The V end was cut by 4 bases, the J end by 4 bases, with 20 bases between. Germline V gene sequence: CDR1 SNHLY, CDR2 FYNNEI. The CDR3 reads CASSADRSVGGNQPQHF. CDR3 in DNA: TGTGCCAGCAGTGCCGACCGGTCGGTTGGGGGGAATCAGCCCCAGCATTTT.

V gene TRBV5-6 combines with J gene TRBJ2-7; 10 bases agree with TRBD1. CDR3 length: 17 residues. The germline CDR1 and CDR2 sequences are SGHDT and YYEEEE. The ends lost 3 bases at V and 4 bases at J; junction bases unmatched: 13. The CDR3 protein is CASSSASDRGKLYEQYF. The CDR3 DNA follows: TGTGCCAGCAGCTCGGCCTCGGACAGGGGGAAGTTGTACGAGCAGTACTTC.

The rearrangement joins TRBV18 to TRBJ2-7; weak D call: TRBD1 (5 bases). The V gene's germline CDR1 is KGHSH and CDR2 LQKENI. Trimming cost V 3 bases and J 2 bases, with 11 bases left between them. The CDR3 loop spans 14 amino acids. CDR3 DNA sequence: TGTGCCAGCTCACCCCGGACACCCACCTACGAGCAGTACTTC. Protein product: CASSPRTPTYEQYF.

The CDR3 nucleotides read TGTGCCAGCAAAGTAGCGCCCCTCTACGAGCAGTACTTC. It specifies CASKVAPLYEQYF. V is TRBV6-5 and J is TRBJ2-7, with D tentatively TRBD2 (5 bases). CDR3 length equals 13 residues. The germline gives CDR1 MNHEY, CDR2 SVGAGI. Trimming took off 7 bases at V and 3 bases at J, with 13 bases between the two ends.